Detailed here is one TCR beta chain. The data were taken from a study of blood T cell repertoires in COVID-19. Overall study: COVID-19 samples collected from the United States, Italy and Spain covered acute and convalescent phases. T cells, B-cell-depleted T cells, or PBMCs supplied cDNA or gDNA.

CDR1 and CDR2 (germline): SQVTM, ANQGSEA. Trimming took 8 bases from V and 0 from J, leaving 13 bases between them. The CDR3 runs 13 residues. In the source study's methods: Reference gene primer amplification in the assay estimated nucleated cell counts. The protocol was immunoSEQ multiplex PCR, while the TCRdb copy is restricted to in-frame clones and leaves out a portion. The D gene and trimming were derived from the DNA, and the V and J assignments and clone size from that table. The data contain over 85,000 clones, 70% to 80% of them singletons. Source material: peripheral blood. The chain has TRBV29-1 and TRBJ1-2; the D is unclear. The source of this sequence is a woman between 55 and 75 years old with acute or convalescent COVID-19. DNA for the CDR3: TGCAGCACTAAAGGCGGGACTAACTATGGCTACACCTTC. Encoded protein: CSTKGGTNYGYTF.